This T cell receptor beta chain was obtained from a study of lymphopenia after photon versus proton radiotherapy. Generated by immunoSEQ multiplex PCR, the TCRdb table keeps only in-frame clones and is missing some. Among 55,000 to 70,000 clones listed, around 93% were seen once. Germline V gene sequence: CDR1 SNHLY, CDR2 FYNNEI. V shed 6 bases, J shed 8 bases, and the junction held 14 bases outside the gene matches. The CDR3 totals 15 residues. This TCR was recovered from a woman in her thirties or forties with cholangiocarcinoma. The J gene is TRBJ1-2, the V gene TRBV2; 8 bases match TRBD1. The specimen comprised peripheral blood, sampled from a patient treated with photon-based radiotherapy. CDR3 protein: CASSAANIQGAGYTF. The CDR3 bases are TGTGCCAGCAGCGCGGCCAACATCCAGGGGGCCGGCTACACCTTC.